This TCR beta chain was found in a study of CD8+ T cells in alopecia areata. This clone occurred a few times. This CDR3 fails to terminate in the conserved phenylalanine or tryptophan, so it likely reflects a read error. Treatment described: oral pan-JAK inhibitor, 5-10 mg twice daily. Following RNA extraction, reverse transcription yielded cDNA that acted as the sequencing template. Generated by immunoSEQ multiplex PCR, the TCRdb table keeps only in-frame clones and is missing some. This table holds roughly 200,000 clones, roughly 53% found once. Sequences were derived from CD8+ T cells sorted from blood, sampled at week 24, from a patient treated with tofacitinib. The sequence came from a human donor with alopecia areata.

The CDR3 here is CASSLKTGNSPLHL. CDR3 DNA: TGTGCCAGCAGCCTAAAGACAGGGAATTCACCCCTCCACCTT. The rearrangement uses TRBV14 and TRBJ1-6, with 7 bases identical to TRBD1. This CDR3 contains 14 residues. V trimming: 4 bases; J trimming: 7 bases; junction bases outside the gene matches: 4. The V gene's germline CDR1 is SGHDN and CDR2 FVKESK.